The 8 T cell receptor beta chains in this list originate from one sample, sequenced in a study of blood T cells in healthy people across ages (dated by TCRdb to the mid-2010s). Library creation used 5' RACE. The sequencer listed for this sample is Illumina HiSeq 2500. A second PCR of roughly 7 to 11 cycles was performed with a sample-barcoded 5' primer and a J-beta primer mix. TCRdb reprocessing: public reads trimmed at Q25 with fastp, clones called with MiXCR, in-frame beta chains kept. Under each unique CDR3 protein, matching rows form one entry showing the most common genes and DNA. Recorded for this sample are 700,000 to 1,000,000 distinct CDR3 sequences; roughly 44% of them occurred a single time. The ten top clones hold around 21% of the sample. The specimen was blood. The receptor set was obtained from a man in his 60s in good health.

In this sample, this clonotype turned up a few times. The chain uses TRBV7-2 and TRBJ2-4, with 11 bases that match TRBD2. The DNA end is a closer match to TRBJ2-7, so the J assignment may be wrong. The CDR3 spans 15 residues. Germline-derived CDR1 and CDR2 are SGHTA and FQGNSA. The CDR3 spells CASSTGTSGVGEQYF. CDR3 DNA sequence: TGTGCCAGCAGCACCGGGACTAGCGGTGTGGGCGAGCAGTACTTC.

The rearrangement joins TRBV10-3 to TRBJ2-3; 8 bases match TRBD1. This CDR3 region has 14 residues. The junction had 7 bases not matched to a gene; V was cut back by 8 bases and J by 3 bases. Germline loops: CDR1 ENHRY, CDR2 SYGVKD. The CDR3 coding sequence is TGTGCCATCCCTCGAACAGGGGGGACAGATACGCAGTATTTT. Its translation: CAIPRTGGTDTQYF.

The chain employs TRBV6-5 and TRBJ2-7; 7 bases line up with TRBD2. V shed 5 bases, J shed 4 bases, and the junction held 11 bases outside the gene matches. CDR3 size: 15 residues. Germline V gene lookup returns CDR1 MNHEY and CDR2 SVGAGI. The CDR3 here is CASSTRRAGSYEQYF. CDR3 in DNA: TGTGCCAGCAGTACCCGACGAGCGGGGTCTTACGAGCAGTACTTC.

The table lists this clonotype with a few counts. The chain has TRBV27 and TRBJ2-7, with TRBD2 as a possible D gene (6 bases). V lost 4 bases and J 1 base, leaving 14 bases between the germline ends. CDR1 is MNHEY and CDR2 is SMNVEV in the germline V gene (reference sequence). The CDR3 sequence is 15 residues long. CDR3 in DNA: TGTGCCAGCAGTTACTCGGGACTGGCTTCCTACGAGCAGTACTTC. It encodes CASSYSGLASYEQYF.

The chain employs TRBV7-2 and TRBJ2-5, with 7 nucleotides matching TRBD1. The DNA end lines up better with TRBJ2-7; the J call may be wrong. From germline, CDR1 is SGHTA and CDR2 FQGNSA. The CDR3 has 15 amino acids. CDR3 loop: CASSPQTGKVIEQYF. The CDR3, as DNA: TGTGCCAGCAGCCCCCAGACAGGGAAGGTGATCGAGCAGTACTTC.

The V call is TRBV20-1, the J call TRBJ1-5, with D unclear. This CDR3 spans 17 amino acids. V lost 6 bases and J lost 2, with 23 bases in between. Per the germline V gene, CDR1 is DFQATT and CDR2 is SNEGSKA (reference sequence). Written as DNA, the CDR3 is TGCAGTGCCCGACCCCTTGGGAGGGCTCTTGGCAATCAGCCCCAGCATTTT. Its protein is CSARPLGRALGNQPQHF.

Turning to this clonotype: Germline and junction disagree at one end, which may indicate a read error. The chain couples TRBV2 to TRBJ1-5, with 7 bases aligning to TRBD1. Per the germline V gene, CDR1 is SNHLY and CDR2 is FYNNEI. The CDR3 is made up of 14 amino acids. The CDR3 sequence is CASGDRAQVKPQHF. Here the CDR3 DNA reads TGTGCCAGCGGTGACAGGGCCCAGGTCAAGCCCCAGCATTTT. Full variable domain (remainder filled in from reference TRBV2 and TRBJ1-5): EPEVTQTPSHQVTQMGQEVILRCVPISNHLYFYWYRQILGQKVEFLVSFYNNEISEKSEIFDDQFSVERPDGSNFTLKIRSTKLEDSAMYFCASGDRAQVKPQHFGDGTRLSIL.

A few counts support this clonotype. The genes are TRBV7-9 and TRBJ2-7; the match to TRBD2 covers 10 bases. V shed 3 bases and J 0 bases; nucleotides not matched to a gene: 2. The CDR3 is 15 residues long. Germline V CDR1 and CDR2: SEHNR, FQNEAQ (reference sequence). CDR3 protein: CASSFSGGASYEQYF. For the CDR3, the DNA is TGTGCCAGCAGCTTCAGCGGGGGGGCCTCCTACGAGCAGTACTTC. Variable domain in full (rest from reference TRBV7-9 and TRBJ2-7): DTGVSQNPRHKITKRGQNVTFRCDPISEHNRLYWYRQTLGQGPEFLTYFQNEAQLEKSRLLSDRFSAERPKGSFSTLEIQRTEQGDSAMYLCASSFSGGASYEQYFGPGTRLTVT.